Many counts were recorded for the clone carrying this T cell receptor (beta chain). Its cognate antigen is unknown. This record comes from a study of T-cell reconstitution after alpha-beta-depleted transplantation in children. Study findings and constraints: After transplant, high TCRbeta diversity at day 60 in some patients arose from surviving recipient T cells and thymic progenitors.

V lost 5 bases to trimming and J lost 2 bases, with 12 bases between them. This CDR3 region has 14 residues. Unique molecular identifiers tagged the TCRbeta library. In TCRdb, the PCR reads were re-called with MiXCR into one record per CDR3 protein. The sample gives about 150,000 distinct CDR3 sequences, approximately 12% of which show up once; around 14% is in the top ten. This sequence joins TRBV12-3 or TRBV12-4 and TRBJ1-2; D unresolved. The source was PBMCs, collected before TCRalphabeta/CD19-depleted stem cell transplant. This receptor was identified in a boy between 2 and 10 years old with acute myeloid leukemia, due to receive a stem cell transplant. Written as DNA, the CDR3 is TGTGCCAGCAGTCGCGGGCCTCCGAACTATGGCTACACCTTC. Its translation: CASSRGPPNYGYTF.